A single sample gave rise to the 2 T cell receptor beta chains below, sequenced in a study of T cell responses to AZD1222 COVID-19 vaccine. Sequencing used immunoSEQ multiplex PCR; TCRdb keeps in-frame clones, though not all of them. The sample has 98,000 or so clones; 86% are singletons. The sample here was peripheral blood, taken on day 0 of AZD1222 vaccination. The receptors here all came from an adult in good health.

V gene TRBV3-1 (or the pseudogene TRBV3-2) combines with J gene TRBJ1-6; 9 bases line up with TRBD1. Germline V CDR1 and CDR2: LGHDT, YNNKEL (reference sequence). V trimming: 1 base; J trimming: 10 bases; junction bases outside the gene matches: 5. This CDR3 has 15 residues. The CDR3 nucleotides are TGTGCCAGCAGCCAAGGCGACAGGGGGACCTCACCCCTCCACTTT. Its protein is CASSQGDRGTSPLHF.

In nucleotides, the CDR3 is TGTGCCAGCAGCCATCATCGTCTCTCTGGAAACACCATATATTTT. Its translation is CASSHHRLSGNTIYF. The chain has TRBV4-2 and TRBJ1-3; no firm D call. This CDR3 region has 15 residues. Trimming left V 3 bases short and J 0 bases short, with 9 bases between. Germline V gene lookup returns CDR1 LGHNA and CDR2 YNFKEQ.